This TCR beta chain was captured in a study of T cells in AML relapse after transplant (dated by TCRdb to the late 2010s). Background on the whole study: The remission controls were clinically matched patients who stayed in long-term complete remission and had follow-up of more than 3 years. Bone marrow collected about 1 year after HSCT from patients who maintained complete remission served as the remission samples. In patients given allogeneic HSCT for myeloid malignancy, this retrospective study looked at bone marrow T cells, examining both their TCR repertoires and their inhibitory receptor expression.

Overall study outcomes, separate from this receptor: The TCR repertoire comparisons were based on very few samples, with only three individuals in each group for unsorted bone marrow.

Library preparation was by PCR. A modified RACE PCR protocol, rather than multiplex PCR, was used to amplify TCR alpha and beta chains from RNA. Libraries were sequenced on an Illumina MiSeq, and raw reads were demultiplexed according to sample-specific barcode combinations. The published analysis was carried out like this. MiXCR software was used to identify TCR clonotypes from the sequencing reads. TCRdb cleaned the public reads at Q25 with fastp, built clones with MiXCR and kept in-frame beta chains. Identical CDR3 proteins give one entry, which carries the most common genes and DNA. TCRdb assigned the V and J calls; the authors' analysis was not used. For this sample there are about 1,500 distinct CDR3 sequences; approximately 7% appear just once. The ten largest clones capture 50% of the sample. This clonotype is identified as medium-sized (0.01 to 0.1%). No cognate antigen has been identified for it. It has no much larger one-base neighbor in the sample; base qualities were not kept.

From the cysteine through the phenylalanine, the CDR3 covers 15 amino acids. The sequence is cut down to CDR3 DNA, 45 bases in frame from base 1. The V end loses 1 base and the J end loses 0 bases, and a stretch of 9 bases separates them. Taken from the germline V gene, the CDR1 and CDR2 loops are MNHEY and SVGEGT. The sample here was bone marrow, either the whole sample or a sorted T cell fraction (not recorded which), taken in complete remission. This chain joins TRBV6-2 or TRBV6-3 to TRBJ1-2, with a tentative D gene TRBD1 over 5 matching bases. This clonotype was obtained from a human donor who had a stem cell transplant for acute myeloid leukemia. Some T cells may be donor cells from the graft after a transplant. The CDR3 region reads CASSYYQGPNYGYTF. The nucleotides read TGTGCCAGCAGTTACTATCAGGGACCTAACTATGGCTACACCTTC.